Presented here are 25 T cell receptor beta chains from one specimen sequenced in a study of CD8 T cells in ankylosing spondylitis. Points from the study as a whole: Seven or eight highly homologous variants made up a TCR beta motif, and this motif appeared characteristic of ankylosing spondylitis blood.

TCRdb reanalysed the 5' RACE reads using MiXCR and keeps one entry per CDR3 protein. The table includes approximately 300,000 distinct CDR3 sequences, under 8.5% detected once. These TCRs' antigens remain unknown. Sequenced input: blood, either unsorted or a sorted T cell fraction (not recorded which). These receptors all stem from a male donor with ankylosing spondylitis.

This clonotype was observed a handful of times. The chain recombines TRBV9 with TRBJ2-3, with a tentative D call TRBD2 (5 bases). The germline V and J ends were trimmed by 4 bases and 0 bases, with 15 bases remaining between them. The length of the CDR3 is 16 residues. CDR1 and CDR2 (germline): SGDLS, YYNGEE. This chain's CDR3 is CASSFEGSLSTDTQYF. Here the CDR3 DNA reads TGTGCCAGCAGCTTCGAGGGTAGCCTTAGCACAGATACGCAGTATTTT.

The sample holds a few counts of this clonotype. The CDR3 DNA follows: TGCGCCAGCAGCCAAGAGGCGTTTCGGACTAGCGGGAGGGCAGCCTACAATGAGCAGTTCTTC. Translated: CASSQEAFRTSGRAAYNEQFF. The gene calls are TRBV4-1 and TRBJ2-1; 15 nucleotides line up with TRBD2. Germline CDR1 MGHRA, CDR2 YSYEKL. The CDR3 totals 21 residues. Trimming cost V 0 bases and J 2 bases; bases outside gene matches: 11.

This clonotype appeared many times. The V and J genes are TRBV29-1 and TRBJ2-5, with D possibly matching TRBD1 (6 bases). Germline V gene data show CDR1 as SQVTM and CDR2 as ANQGSEA. The CDR3 runs 15 residues. V dropped 0 bases and J dropped 1 base, with 12 bases sitting between them. CDR3 amino acids: CSVEEPTDSQETQYF. In nucleotides, the CDR3 is TGCAGCGTTGAAGAACCTACGGACAGCCAAGAGACCCAGTACTTC. Based on the CDR3 plus reference TRBV29-1 and TRBJ2-5, the full variable domain is SAVISQKPSRDICQRGTSLTIQCQVDSQVTMMFWYRQQPGQSLTLIATANQGSEATYESGFVIDKFPISRPNLTFSTLTVSNMSPEDSSIYLCSVEEPTDSQETQYFGPGTRLLVL.

This rearrangement joins TRBV5-1 to TRBJ1-2; no reliable D call. The CDR3 spans 14 residues. CDR1 is SGHRS and CDR2 is YFSETQ in the germline V gene. V lost 2 bases to trimming and J lost 4 bases, with 12 bases between them. CDR3 residues: CASSFSWNSYGYTF. In DNA form, the CDR3 reads TGCGCCAGCAGCTTCTCCTGGAACAGCTATGGCTACACCTTC. The full variable domain, its missing parts supplied by reference TRBV5-1 and TRBJ1-2, is KAGVTQTPRYLIKTRGQQVTLSCSPISGHRSVSWYQQTPGQGLQFLFEYFSETQRNKGNFPGRFSGRQFSNSRSEMNVSTLELGDSALYLCASSFSWNSYGYTFGSGTRLTVV.

This clonotype was seen a few times. The germline gene is not matched at one end of the junction; a read error may be the cause. The chain recombines TRBV15 with TRBJ2-7; D may be TRBD1 (6 bases). The CDR3 is made up of 17 amino acids. Per germline, CDR1 LNHNV and CDR2 YYDKDF (reference sequence). As DNA, the CDR3 is TGTGCCACCAGCGGAGACTATCTGGGGGCGCAGTCCTACGAGCAGTACTTC. As protein: CATSGDYLGAQSYEQYF.

The chain carries TRBV7-9 and TRBJ1-5; 9 bases fit TRBD1. V gave up 4 bases and J gave up 7 bases; unmatched junction bases: 5. The CDR3 sequence is 14 residues long. The germline V gene has CDR1 SEHNR and CDR2 FQNEAQ (reference sequence). The chain's CDR3 is CASSSGTGRQPQHF. In nucleotides, the CDR3 is TGTGCCAGCAGCTCAGGGACAGGGCGACAGCCCCAGCATTTT.

This clonotype was counted only a few times. J is TRBJ1-4 and V is TRBV5-1; 8 bases line up with TRBD1. The CDR3 is 15 amino acids. Germline CDR1 reads SGHRS; CDR2 reads YFSETQ. V shed 0 bases and J 7 bases; nucleotides not matched to a gene: 5. For the CDR3, the DNA is TGCGCCAGCAGCTTGGATCAGGGGGCGTCTGAAAAACTGTTTTTT. It yields the protein CASSLDQGASEKLFF.

This chain uses TRBV7-2 with TRBJ2-2; D gene uncertain. CDR1 SGHTA and CDR2 FQGNSA come from the germline V gene. Trimming removed 5 bases at V and 2 bases at J, with 12 bases between. This CDR3 has 15 residues. In DNA, the CDR3 is TGTGCCAGCAGCCCCGTTCGGATAAACACCGGGGAGCTGTTTTTT. It codes for CASSPVRINTGELFF.

V usage is TRBV29-1 and J usage is TRBJ1-1; D is uncertain. Trimming stripped 5 bases from V and 4 bases from J, with 11 bases between. The CDR3 is made up of 12 amino acids. Looked up from germline, CDR1 is SQVTM and CDR2 is ANQGSEA. CDR3 nucleotide sequence: TGCAGCGTTACCCCGGGTGGCACTGAAGCTTTCTTT. As protein: CSVTPGGTEAFF.

The gene calls are TRBV10-2 and TRBJ2-7; TRBD2 agrees at 13 bases. CDR3 length: 16 residues. V was pared by 4 bases and J by 6 bases, with 9 bases of the junction left unmatched. Germline CDR1 reads WSHSY; CDR2 reads SAAADI. The CDR3 protein is CASSGSRTSGSSEQYF. For the CDR3, the DNA is TGCGCCAGCAGTGGATCCCGGACTAGCGGGAGCAGCGAGCAGTACTTC.

This clonotype has ten or more counts. CDR3 amino acids: CSGQDSYEQYF. The CDR3 DNA reads TGCAGCGGACAGGACTCCTACGAGCAGTACTTC. This chain joins TRBV29-1 and TRBJ2-7; possible D gene TRBD1, 6 bases. Per germline, CDR1 SQVTM and CDR2 ANQGSEA. Trimming shortened V by 7 bases and J by 0 bases, and 7 bases separated the two germline ends. The CDR3 spans 11 residues.

The chain couples TRBV7-9 to TRBJ2-7, with 11 bases lining up with TRBD1. This CDR3 spans 15 amino acids. V shed 5 bases and J 3 bases; nucleotides not matched to a gene: 6. Germline V lookup: CDR1 SEHNR, CDR2 FQNEAQ (reference sequence). CDR3 amino acids: CASSLGQGEFYEQYF. DNA for the CDR3: TGTGCCAGCAGCCTGGGACAGGGGGAATTCTACGAGCAGTACTTC.

This sequence joins TRBV7-2 and TRBJ2-5; D is perhaps TRBD1 or TRBD2 (5 bases each). This CDR3 spans 12 amino acids. The germline V gene has CDR1 SGHTA and CDR2 FQGNSA. Between the trimmed V and J ends, which lost 4 bases and 13 bases, there was a span of 16 bases. The CDR3 DNA reads TGTGCCAGCAGCTCCCTAGTTGAGGGGAGGTACTTC. As protein: CASSSLVEGRYF.

The CDR3: CAIQGRMNTEAFF. The CDR3 coding sequence is TGTGCCATTCAGGGGCGGATGAACACTGAAGCTTTCTTT. The chain combines TRBV10-3 with TRBJ1-1, with a weak D call TRBD1 (6 bases). Deletions cut 9 bases from V and 0 bases from J, with 11 bases between. The CDR3 extends over 13 amino acids. Germline-derived CDR1 and CDR2 are ENHRY and SYGVKD.

This clonotype was seen more than once but under ten times. The gene calls are TRBV7-2 and TRBJ2-4, with D hard to call. Germline V CDR1 and CDR2: SGHTA, FQGNSA. The CDR3 extends over 15 amino acids. V lost 1 base to trimming and J lost 2 bases, with 9 bases between them. The DNA for the CDR3 is TGTGCCAGCAGCTTAGGCAGTCAAACCAAAAACATTCAGTACTTC. This sequence encodes CASSLGSQTKNIQYF. Combining the CDR3 with reference TRBV7-2 and TRBJ2-4 gives the whole variable domain GAGVSQSPSNKVTEKGKDVELRCDPISGHTALYWYRQSLGQGLEFLIYFQGNSAPDKSGLPSDRFSAERTGGSVSTLTIQRTQQEDSAVYLCASSLGSQTKNIQYFGAGTRLSVL.

Only a few counts were recorded for this clonotype. This CDR3 reads CASSQDRTNIQYF. In nucleotides, the CDR3 is TGTGCCAGCAGCCAAGATCGAACAAACATTCAGTACTTC. This rearrangement joins TRBV3-1 to TRBJ2-4, with D unresolved. CDR3 length equals 13 residues. Germline CDR1 and CDR2: LGHDT and YNNKEL (reference sequence). V was clipped by 0 bases and J by 6 bases, with 6 bases between them.

This clonotype came up many times. This sequence joins TRBV3-1 and TRBJ1-1; 7 bases match TRBD1. Germline V gene lookup returns CDR1 LGHDT and CDR2 YNNKEL (reference sequence). This CDR3 is built from 17 residues. Germline trimming cut 0 bases from V and 4 bases from J; bases unmatched to any gene: 11. CDR3 nucleotide sequence: TGTGCCAGCAGCCAAGATCTCGCAGGGGGAAGTCGCACTGAAGCTTTCTTT. This encodes CASSQDLAGGSRTEAFF.

The sample holds many counts of this clonotype. The V gene is TRBV7-8, the J gene TRBJ2-1; 7 bases fit TRBD2. The CDR3 length is 17 residues. The trim removed 2 bases at V and 0 bases at J, leaving 7 bases unmatched. CDR1 is SGHVS, CDR2 FQNEAQ, per germline. The CDR3 DNA reads TGTGCCAGCAGCTTAAGGCTAGCGGTAAGCTCCTACAATGAGCAGTTCTTC. As protein: CASSLRLAVSSYNEQFF.

This clonotype was seen repeatedly, ten times or more. CDR3 in amino acids: CASSSGSSYNEQFF. The CDR3 region has the DNA TGTGCCAGCAGCTCCGGGAGCTCCTACAATGAGCAGTTCTTC. The rearrangement joins TRBV27 to TRBJ2-1; maybe TRBD2 (6 bases). The length of the CDR3 is 14 residues. Germline V gene sequence: CDR1 MNHEY, CDR2 SMNVEV (reference sequence). Deletions cut 6 bases from V and 0 bases from J, with 9 bases between.

This rearrangement joins TRBV9 to TRBJ1-2, with D possibly matching TRBD1 (5 bases). V was clipped by 3 bases and J by 4 bases, with 19 bases between them. Germline V gives CDR1 SGDLS, CDR2 YYNGEE. CDR3 size: 16 residues. DNA for the CDR3: TGTGCCAGCAGCGGTGAGCCTCCAGGGATCGGCTATGGCTACACCTTC. Protein sequence: CASSGEPPGIGYGYTF.

This clonotype occurred a few times. The chain combines TRBV30 with TRBJ2-7; D may be TRBD1 (5 bases). Trimming took 1 base from V and 3 from J, leaving 16 bases between them. The CDR3 length is 15 residues. Germline V gene sequence: CDR1 GTSNPN, CDR2 SVGIG (reference sequence). Written as DNA, the CDR3 is TGTGCCTGGAGTGGACCTAGAGACAGTATCTACGAGCAGTACTTC. Protein: CAWSGPRDSIYEQYF.

At least ten counts were recorded for this clonotype. The gene calls are TRBV12-3 or TRBV12-4 and TRBJ2-7; D uncertain. Trimming cost V 3 bases and J 0 bases, with 9 bases left between them. The CDR3 runs to 14 residues. CDR3 region: CASSFFRSSYEQYF. CDR3 DNA: TGTGCCAGCAGTTTTTTTAGAAGCTCCTACGAGCAGTACTTC.

This clonotype turned up a few times. V is TRBV7-3 and J is TRBJ2-1; D is ambiguous. In germline, CDR1 is SGHTA, CDR2 FQGTGA. V lost 1 base to trimming and J lost 10 bases, with 11 bases between them. There are 13 residues in the CDR3. The CDR3 protein is CASSLSYSGEQFF. CDR3 DNA: TGTGCCAGCAGCTTAAGTTACTCTGGGGAGCAGTTCTTC. The complete variable domain, with remaining parts taken from reference TRBV7-3 and TRBJ2-1, reads GAGVSQTPSNKVTEKGKYVELRCDPISGHTALYWYRQSLGQGPEFLIYFQGTGAADDSGLPNDRFFAVRPEGSVSTLKIQRTERGDSAVYLCASSLSYSGEQFFGPGTRLTVL.

This clonotype was seen ten or more times. V is TRBV20-1 and J is TRBJ2-7; 7 bases match TRBD1. V shed 1 base and J 0 bases; nucleotides not matched to a gene: 6. This CDR3 is 15 amino acids long. Germline-derived CDR1 and CDR2 are DFQATT and SNEGSKA (reference sequence). CDR3 region: CSARVPRDSSYEQYF. Here the CDR3 DNA reads TGCAGTGCTAGAGTTCCGAGGGACAGCTCCTACGAGCAGTACTTC.

In its sample, this clonotype was seen a few times. V and J are TRBV6-5 and TRBJ2-3, with 10 bases identical to TRBD1. The CDR3 extends over 16 amino acids. With V trimmed by 2 bases and J by 4 bases, 6 bases remained unmatched. Germline loops: CDR1 MNHEY, CDR2 SVGAGI. In DNA, the CDR3 is TGTGCCAGCAGTTACGGGACAGGGGTGTTCCCAGATACGCAGTATTTT. Its protein is CASSYGTGVFPDTQYF.